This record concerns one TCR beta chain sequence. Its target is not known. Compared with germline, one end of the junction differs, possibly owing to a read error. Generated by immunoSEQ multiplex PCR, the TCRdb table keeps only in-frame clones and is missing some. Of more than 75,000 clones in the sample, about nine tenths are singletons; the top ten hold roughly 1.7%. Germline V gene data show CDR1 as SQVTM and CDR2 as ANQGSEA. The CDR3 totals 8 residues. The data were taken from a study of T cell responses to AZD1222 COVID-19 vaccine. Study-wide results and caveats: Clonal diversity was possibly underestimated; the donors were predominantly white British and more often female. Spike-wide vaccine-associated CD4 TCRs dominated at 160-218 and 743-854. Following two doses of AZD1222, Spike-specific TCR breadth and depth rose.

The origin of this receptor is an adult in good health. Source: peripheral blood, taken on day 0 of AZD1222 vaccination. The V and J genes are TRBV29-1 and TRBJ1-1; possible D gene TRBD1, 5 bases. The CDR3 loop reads CSVDRAVF. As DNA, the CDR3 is TGCAGCGTTGACAGGGCGGTCTTT.